A selection of T cell receptor beta chains follows, all from one sample in a study of blood T cell repertoires in COVID-19. Profiled with immunoSEQ multiplex PCR; TCRdb holds only in-frame clones, not every one. The sample has fewer than 200,000 clones, around 81% seen once; the top ten hold roughly 8.8%. Material for sequencing was peripheral blood. Receptor source: a woman of 80 years or more with COVID-19, enrolled during active disease. Each CDR3 is given without its conserved first and last residue. The order of the fields is CDR3 protein, V gene, J gene.

CDR3: ASSGGNTDTQY
V: TRBV19
J: TRBJ2-3

CDR3: ASSPRTSEGNEQF
V: TRBV5-1
J: TRBJ2-1

CDR3: ASSQGTSGAADTQY
V: TRBV4-2
J: TRBJ2-3

CDR3: ASSMGVGTGRPNEQF
V: TRBV19
J: TRBJ2-1

CDR3: AISAGGLGTEAF
V: TRBV10-3
J: TRBJ1-1

CDR3: ASSPGLADSPLH
V: TRBV18
J: TRBJ1-6

CDR3: ASSEALSGGVNTEAF
V: TRBV6-1
J: TRBJ1-1

CDR3: ASSGLGGRGHNEKLF
V: TRBV6-1
J: TRBJ1-4

CDR3: ASSRSIDTDTQY
V: TRBV7-3
J: TRBJ2-3

CDR3: ASSQNRPRDTRAF
V: TRBV3-1/TRBV3-2
J: TRBJ1-1

CDR3: AARKDRDNSPLH
V: TRBV10-3
J: TRBJ1-6

CDR3: ASSQHSNQPQH
V: TRBV3-1/TRBV3-2
J: TRBJ1-5

CDR3: SVVPRQLMNRRGYT
V: TRBV29-1
J: TRBJ1-2

CDR3: ATSLDRIVSGNTIY
V: TRBV15
J: TRBJ1-3

CDR3: ASSPPPGSGYT
V: TRBV6-5
J: TRBJ1-2

CDR3: ASSTGLTGNTIY
V: TRBV9
J: TRBJ1-3

CDR3: ASSPGTANSPLH
V: TRBV7-6
J: TRBJ1-6

CDR3: ASSISINQPQH
V: TRBV5-1
J: TRBJ1-5

CDR3: ASSVASGGPGKQY
V: TRBV9
J: TRBJ2-3

CDR3: ASSSPQGLSNQPQH
V: TRBV6-5
J: TRBJ1-5

CDR3: ASRDPGGVPTEAF
V: TRBV19
J: TRBJ1-1

CDR3: ASSSTGQGWVNSPLH
V: TRBV11-2
J: TRBJ1-6

CDR3: ASSGTAGRGNTIY
V: TRBV9
J: TRBJ1-3

CDR3: ASSLSGFTGEQF
V: TRBV27
J: TRBJ2-1

CDR3: ASSPTGVDAEAF
V: TRBV18
J: TRBJ1-1

CDR3: ASSVTRTGGNEQF
V: TRBV13
J: TRBJ2-1

CDR3: ASSPLAGDTQY
V: TRBV3-1/TRBV3-2
J: TRBJ2-3

CDR3: ASSQDIRGQPQH
V: TRBV4-1
J: TRBJ1-5

CDR3: ASSLDGNQPQH
V: TRBV11-2
J: TRBJ1-5

CDR3: ASSTGTARAEAF
V: TRBV5-1
J: TRBJ1-1

CDR3: SVEGTYRVGAEAF
V: TRBV29-1
J: TRBJ1-1

CDR3: ASTPLAGELF
V: TRBV7-9
J: TRBJ2-2

CDR3: ASSLVLGQSYGYT
V: TRBV5-4
J: TRBJ1-2

CDR3: ASSELAITGELF
V: TRBV2
J: TRBJ2-2

CDR3: ASSLTAAASGWGTDTQY
V: TRBV7-3
J: TRBJ2-3

CDR3: ATRGTVNNSPLH
V: TRBV28
J: TRBJ1-6

CDR3: ASSIRQGRYT
V: TRBV19
J: TRBJ1-2

CDR3: ASNHGGGVKSPLH
V: TRBV6-5
J: TRBJ1-6

CDR3: ASSRAGDLLAYEQY
V: TRBV19
J: TRBJ2-7

CDR3: ASSFIAGRSHGYT
V: TRBV27
J: TRBJ1-2

CDR3: ASSLTPGTGGRAF
V: TRBV5-8
J: TRBJ1-1

CDR3: ATSDPRGSGETQY
V: TRBV24-1
J: TRBJ2-5

CDR3: ASSPGQGLSF
V: TRBV6-6
J: TRBJ1-1

CDR3: ASSLTGGAGDTQY
V: TRBV5-5
J: TRBJ2-3

CDR3: ASSQTLAGYNEQF
V: TRBV7-3
J: TRBJ2-1

CDR3: ASSAGIDYGYT
V: TRBV10-1
J: TRBJ1-2

CDR3: ASSPTLAGGNEQF
V: TRBV27
J: TRBJ2-1

CDR3: ASSYYRTGNTIY
V: TRBV6-6
J: TRBJ1-3

CDR3: ASSAPWRAF
V: TRBV9
J: TRBJ1-1

CDR3: ASSSEAF
V: TRBV7-9
J: TRBJ1-1

CDR3: ASSEAGPDEQF
V: TRBV2
J: TRBJ2-1

CDR3: ASSQGPGGRNEQF
V: TRBV14
J: TRBJ2-1

CDR3: ASSQDWSSGNTIY
V: TRBV3-1/TRBV3-2
J: TRBJ1-3

CDR3: SVARGWAEAF
V: TRBV29-1
J: TRBJ1-1

CDR3: ASSPGSGSSYEQY
V: TRBV18
J: TRBJ2-7